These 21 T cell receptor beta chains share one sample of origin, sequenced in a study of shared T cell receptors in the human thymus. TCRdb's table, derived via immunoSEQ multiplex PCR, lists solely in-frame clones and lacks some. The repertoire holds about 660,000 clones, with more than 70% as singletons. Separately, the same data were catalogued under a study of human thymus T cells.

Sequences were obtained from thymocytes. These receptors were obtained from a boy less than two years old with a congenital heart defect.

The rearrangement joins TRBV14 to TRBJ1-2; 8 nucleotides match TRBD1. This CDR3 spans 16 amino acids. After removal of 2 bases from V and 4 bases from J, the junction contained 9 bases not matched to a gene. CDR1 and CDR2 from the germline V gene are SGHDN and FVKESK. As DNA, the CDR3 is TGTGCCAGCAGCCAAAAGGAGGACAGGGCGGGCTATGGCTACACCTTC. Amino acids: CASSQKEDRAGYGYTF.

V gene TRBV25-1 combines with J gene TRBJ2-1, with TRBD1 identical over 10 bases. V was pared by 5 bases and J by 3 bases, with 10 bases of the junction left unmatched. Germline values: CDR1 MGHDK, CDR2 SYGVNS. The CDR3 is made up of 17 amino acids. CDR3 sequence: CASSPTGGFHFYNEQFF. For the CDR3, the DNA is TGTGCCAGCAGTCCGACAGGGGGCTTCCACTTCTACAATGAGCAGTTCTTC.

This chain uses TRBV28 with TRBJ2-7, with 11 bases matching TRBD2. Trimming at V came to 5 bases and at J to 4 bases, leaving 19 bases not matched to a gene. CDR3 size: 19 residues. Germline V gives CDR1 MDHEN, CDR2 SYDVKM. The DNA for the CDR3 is TGTGCCAGCAGTACGAGACCGGGACTAGCGGCCCCGGCCGGTTACGAGCAGTACTTC. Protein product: CASSTRPGLAAPAGYEQYF. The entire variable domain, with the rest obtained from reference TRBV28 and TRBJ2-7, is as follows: DVKVTQSSRYLVKRTGEKVFLECVQDMDHENMFWYRQDPGLGLRLIYFSYDVKMKEKGDIPEGYSVSREKKERFSLILESASTNQTSMYLCASSTRPGLAAPAGYEQYFGPGTRLTVT.

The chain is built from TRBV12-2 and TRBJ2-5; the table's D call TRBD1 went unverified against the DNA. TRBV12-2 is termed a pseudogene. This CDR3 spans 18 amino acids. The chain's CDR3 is CASRLARGRGQKQETQYF. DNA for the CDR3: TGTGCAAGTCGCTTAGCGCGGGGAAGGGGGCAGAAGCAAGAGACCCAGTACTTC.

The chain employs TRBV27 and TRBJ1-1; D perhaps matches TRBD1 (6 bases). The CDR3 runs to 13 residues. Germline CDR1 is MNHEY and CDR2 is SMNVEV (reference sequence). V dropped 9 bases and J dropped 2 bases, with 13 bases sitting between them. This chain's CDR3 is CARRRGFNTEAFF. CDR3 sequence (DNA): TGTGCCAGACGAAGGGGGTTTAACACTGAAGCTTTCTTT.

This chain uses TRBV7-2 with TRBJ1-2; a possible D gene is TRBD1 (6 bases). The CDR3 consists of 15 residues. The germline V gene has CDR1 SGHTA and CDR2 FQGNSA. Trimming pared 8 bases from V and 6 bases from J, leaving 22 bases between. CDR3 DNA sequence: TGTGCCAGCGCCCTCCCCTCGGGGGGCCATCATGGCTACACCTTC. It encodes CASALPSGGHHGYTF. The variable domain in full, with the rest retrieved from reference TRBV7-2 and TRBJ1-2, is GAGVSQSPSNKVTEKGKDVELRCDPISGHTALYWYRQSLGQGLEFLIYFQGNSAPDKSGLPSDRFSAERTGGSVSTLTIQRTQQEDSAVYLCASALPSGGHHGYTFGSGTRLTVV.

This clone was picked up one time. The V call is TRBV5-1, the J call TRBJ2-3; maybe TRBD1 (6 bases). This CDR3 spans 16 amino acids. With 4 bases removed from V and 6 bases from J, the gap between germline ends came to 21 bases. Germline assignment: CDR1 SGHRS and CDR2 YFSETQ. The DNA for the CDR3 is TGCGCCAGCAGCACCCGGGACAAGGTTCCTTGGGATACGCAGTATTTT. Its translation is CASSTRDKVPWDTQYF.

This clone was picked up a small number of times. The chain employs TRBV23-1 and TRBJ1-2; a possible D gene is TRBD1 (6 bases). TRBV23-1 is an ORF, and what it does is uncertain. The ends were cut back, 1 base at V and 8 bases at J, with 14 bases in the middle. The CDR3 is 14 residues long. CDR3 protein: CASSQLANRDGYTF. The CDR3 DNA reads TGCGCCAGCAGTCAATTGGCCAACAGGGACGGCTACACCTTC.

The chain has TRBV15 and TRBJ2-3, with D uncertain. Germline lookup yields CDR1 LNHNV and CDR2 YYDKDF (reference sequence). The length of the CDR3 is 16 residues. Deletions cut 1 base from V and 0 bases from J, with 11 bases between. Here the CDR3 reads CATSRVARASTDTQYF. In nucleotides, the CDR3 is TGTGCCACCAGCAGAGTTGCAAGAGCTAGCACAGATACGCAGTATTTT.

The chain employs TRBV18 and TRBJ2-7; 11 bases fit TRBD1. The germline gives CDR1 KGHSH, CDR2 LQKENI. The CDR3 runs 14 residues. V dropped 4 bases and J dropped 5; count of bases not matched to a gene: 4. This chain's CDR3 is CASSRQDRGHEQYF. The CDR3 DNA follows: TGTGCCAGCTCACGCCAGGACAGGGGGCACGAGCAGTACTTC.

In nucleotides, the CDR3 is TGCGCCAGCAGCCGAGCCAGCAATCAGCCCCAGCATTTT. This translates into CASSRASNQPQHF. The rearrangement joins TRBV5-1 to TRBJ1-5; the D is unclear. V was shortened by 4 bases and J by 1 base, with 6 bases between the two germline ends. The CDR3 has 13 residues. The germline CDR1 and CDR2 sequences are SGHRS and YFSETQ. Full variable domain (outside the CDR3, taken from reference TRBV5-1 and TRBJ1-5): KAGVTQTPRYLIKTRGQQVTLSCSPISGHRSVSWYQQTPGQGLQFLFEYFSETQRNKGNFPGRFSGRQFSNSRSEMNVSTLELGDSALYLCASSRASNQPQHFGDGTRLSIL.

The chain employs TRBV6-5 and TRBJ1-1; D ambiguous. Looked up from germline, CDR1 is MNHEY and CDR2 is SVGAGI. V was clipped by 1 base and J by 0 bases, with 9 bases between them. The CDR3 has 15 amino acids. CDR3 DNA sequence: TGTGCCAGCAGTTACTTGAGACACCTGAACACTGAAGCTTTCTTT. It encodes CASSYLRHLNTEAFF.

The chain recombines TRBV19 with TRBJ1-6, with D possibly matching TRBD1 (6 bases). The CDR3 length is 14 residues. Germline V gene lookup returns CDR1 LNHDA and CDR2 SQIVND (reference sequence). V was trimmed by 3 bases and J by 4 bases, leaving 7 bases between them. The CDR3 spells CASSMTGYNSPLHF. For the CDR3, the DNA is TGTGCCAGTAGTATGACAGGTTATAATTCACCCCTCCACTTT.

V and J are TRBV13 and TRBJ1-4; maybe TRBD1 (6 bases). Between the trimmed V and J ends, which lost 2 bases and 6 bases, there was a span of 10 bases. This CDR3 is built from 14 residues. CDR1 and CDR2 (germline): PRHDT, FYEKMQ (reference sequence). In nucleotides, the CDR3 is TGTGCCAGCAGCTTACAGCGGGGGCATGAAAAACTGTTTTTT. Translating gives CASSLQRGHEKLFF.

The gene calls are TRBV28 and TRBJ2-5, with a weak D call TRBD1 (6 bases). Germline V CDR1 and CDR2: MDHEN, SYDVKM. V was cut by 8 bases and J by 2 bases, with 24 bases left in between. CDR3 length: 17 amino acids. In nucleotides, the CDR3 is TGTGCCAGCGCTGCTACCACACAGGGAAGGGAACAAGAGACCCAGTACTTC. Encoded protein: CASAATTQGREQETQYF.

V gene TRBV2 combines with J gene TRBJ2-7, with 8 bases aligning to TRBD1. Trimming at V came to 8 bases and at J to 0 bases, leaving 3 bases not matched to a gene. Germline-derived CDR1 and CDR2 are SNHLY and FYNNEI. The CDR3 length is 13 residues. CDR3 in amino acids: CASHRGASYEQYF. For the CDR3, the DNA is TGTGCCAGCCACAGGGGGGCCTCCTACGAGCAGTACTTC. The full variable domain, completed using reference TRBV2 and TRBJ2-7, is EPEVTQTPSHQVTQMGQEVILRCVPISNHLYFYWYRQILGQKVEFLVSFYNNEISEKSEIFDDQFSVERPDGSNFTLKIRSTKLEDSAMYFCASHRGASYEQYFGPGTRLTVT.

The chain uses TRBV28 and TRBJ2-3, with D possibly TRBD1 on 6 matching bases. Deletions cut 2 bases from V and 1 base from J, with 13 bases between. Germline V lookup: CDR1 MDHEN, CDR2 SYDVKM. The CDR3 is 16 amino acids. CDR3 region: CASSLPRTVGTDTQYF. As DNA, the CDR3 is TGTGCCAGCAGTTTACCCCGGACAGTAGGCACAGATACGCAGTATTTT.

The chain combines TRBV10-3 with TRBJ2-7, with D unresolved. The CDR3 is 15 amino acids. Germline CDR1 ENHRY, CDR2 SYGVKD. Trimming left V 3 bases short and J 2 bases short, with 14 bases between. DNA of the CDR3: TGTGCCATCAGTGACTCGACAATTTCAACCTACGAGCAGTACTTC. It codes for CAISDSTISTYEQYF.

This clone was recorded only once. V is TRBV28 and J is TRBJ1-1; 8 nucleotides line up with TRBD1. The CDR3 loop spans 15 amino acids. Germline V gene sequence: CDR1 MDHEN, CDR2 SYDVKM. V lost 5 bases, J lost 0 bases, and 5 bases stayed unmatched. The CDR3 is CASSRGQVMNTEAFF. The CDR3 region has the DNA TGTGCCAGCAGTCGGGGACAGGTCATGAACACTGAAGCTTTCTTT.

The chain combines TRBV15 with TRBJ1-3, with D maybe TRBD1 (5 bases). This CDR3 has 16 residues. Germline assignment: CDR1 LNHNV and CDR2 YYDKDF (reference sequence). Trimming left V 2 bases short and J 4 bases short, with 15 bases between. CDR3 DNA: TGTGCCACCAGCAGAAACCAGGGAACGGTCGGAAACACCATATATTTT. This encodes CATSRNQGTVGNTIYF.

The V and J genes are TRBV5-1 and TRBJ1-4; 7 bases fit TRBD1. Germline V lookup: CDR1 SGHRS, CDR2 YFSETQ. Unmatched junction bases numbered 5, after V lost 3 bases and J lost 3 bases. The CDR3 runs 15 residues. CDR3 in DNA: TGCGCCAGCAGCTCTACCGGGACAGCTAATGAAAAACTGTTTTTT. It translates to CASSSTGTANEKLFF. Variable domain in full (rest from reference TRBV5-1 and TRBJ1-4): KAGVTQTPRYLIKTRGQQVTLSCSPISGHRSVSWYQQTPGQGLQFLFEYFSETQRNKGNFPGRFSGRQFSNSRSEMNVSTLELGDSALYLCASSSTGTANEKLFFGSGTQLSVL.